The rows below give T cell receptor beta chains drawn from one sample of a study of CD8 T cells in ankylosing spondylitis. TCRdb called the 5' RACE reads again in MiXCR, with one record for every CDR3 protein. This table has about 92,000 distinct CDR3 sequences, around 9.4% appearing once. Sequenced material: blood, either unsorted or a sorted T cell fraction (not recorded which). Every receptor here comes from a male donor with ankylosing spondylitis or in good health (not recorded which). CDR3s include the opening cysteine and the closing phenylalanine or tryptophan. The order of the fields is J gene, V gene, D gene, clone size, CDR3 DNA, CDR3 protein. A D gene is named only where the DNA matches it firmly. Size is stated for part of the rows, as once, few or many counts, or as a class when the clone is expanded.

TRBJ2-1 TRBV11-2 - many TGTGCCAGCAGCTTATCCAATAATGAGCAGTTCTTC CASSLSNNEQFF
TRBJ1-2 TRBV5-1 TRBD1 few TGCGCCAGCAGCCCAGACCCGGGACAGGGGCGAATCAACTATGGCTACACCTTC CASSPDPGQGRINYGYTF
TRBJ2-3 TRBV28 - - TGTGCCAGCAGTCCTGGGGGGGCGACAGATACGCAGTATTTT CASSPGGATDTQYF
TRBJ2-3 TRBV5-6 TRBD1 many TGTGCCAGCACCCATCAGGGGACAGGGGGCGCAGATACGCAGTATTTT CASTHQGTGGADTQYF
TRBJ1-1 TRBV28 TRBD1 many TGTGCCAGCAGTTTATATCAGGGGGACTTGAACACTGAAGCTTTCTTT CASSLYQGDLNTEAFF
TRBJ2-5 TRBV5-8 - - TGTGCCAGCAGCCTTCCTTCAGAGACCCAGTACTTC CASSLPSETQYF
TRBJ2-3 TRBV5-1 - many TGCGCCAGCTTCGAGGGCTCAGCCCCTCGCACAGATACGCAGTATTTT CASFEGSAPRTDTQYF
TRBJ2-3 TRBV20-1 - many TGCAGTGCCCTCTCTAGCGCAGATACGCAGTATTTT CSALSSADTQYF
TRBJ2-7 TRBV3-1 TRBD2 - TGTGCCAGCAGCCATTCTCTAGCGGGACCCCCCTACGAGCAGTACTTC CASSHSLAGPPYEQYF
TRBJ2-5 TRBV6-1 TRBD1 many TGTGCCAGCAGACGGGACAGCTCACAAGAGACCCAGTACTTC CASRRDSSQETQYF
TRBJ1-6 TRBV20-1 - many TGCAGTGCTGTGACGGCAATCGAAGATAATTCACCCCTCCACTTT CSAVTAIEDNSPLHF
TRBJ2-3 TRBV20-1 - many TGCAGTGCTAGATTTGAAACTAATACGCAGTATTTT CSARFETNTQYF
TRBJ1-2 TRBV3-1 TRBD1 few TGTGCCAGCAGCCTTTCCGGGACAGGGGGGTATGGCTACACCTTC CASSLSGTGGYGYTF
TRBJ1-1 TRBV29-1 - many TGCAGCGTTGAAGGGGCCAGGGAGAACACTGAAGCTTTCTTT CSVEGARENTEAFF
TRBJ1-2 TRBV5-1 - many TGCGCCAGCAGCCAGACACTGAACTATGGCTACACCTTC CASSQTLNYGYTF
TRBJ1-5 TRBV12-3/TRBV12-4 - many TGTGCCAGCAGTTTCGTGGGCAATCAGCCCCAGCATTTT CASSFVGNQPQHF
TRBJ2-1 TRBV20-1 - many TGCAGTGCGGAAACGCGGGGGCTTATCTACAATGAGCAGTTCTTC CSAETRGLIYNEQFF
TRBJ2-3 TRBV18 - medium-sized TGTGCCAGCAGCCCGCCGGGCACAGATACGCAGTATTTT CASSPPGTDTQYF
TRBJ2-1 TRBV6-5 TRBD2 - TGTGCCAGCAGTTACTCACCGGGGGGGCAAGGTGAGCAGTTCTTC CASSYSPGGQGEQFF
TRBJ2-1 TRBV28 - many TGTGCCAGCAGTTTATCCGGGGGCGGTAACTACAATGAGCAGTTCTTC CASSLSGGGNYNEQFF
TRBJ2-3 TRBV5-1 - many TGCGCCAGCAGCCCAGGGAGTAACACAGATACGCAGTATTTT CASSPGSNTDTQYF
TRBJ2-5 TRBV20-1 - few TGCAGTGCTAGAGATTTTAGGGGCTGGCAAGAGACCCAGTACTTC CSARDFRGWQETQYF
TRBJ2-5 TRBV5-1 - many TGCGCCAGCAGCTTGGAGTCCCGAGAGACCCAGTACTTC CASSLESRETQYF
TRBJ2-7 TRBV6-2/TRBV6-3 TRBD1 many TGTGCCAGCAGTCGGACAGGGGGCTATGGGAACGAGCAGTACTTC CASSRTGGYGNEQYF
TRBJ2-1 TRBV3-1 - few TGTGCCAGCAGCCAAGATCTCGTTGTAGATGAGCAGTTCTTC CASSQDLVVDEQFF
TRBJ2-5 TRBV7-8 TRBD2 many TGTGCCAGCAGCTTATTCCCTAGCGGGGGGGCGGAGACCCAGTACTTC CASSLFPSGGAETQYF
TRBJ2-1 TRBV5-1 - few TGCGCCAGCAGTTGGGCCAACAATGAGCAGTTCTTC CASSWANNEQFF
TRBJ1-2 TRBV3-1 - many TGTGCCAGCAGCCATAGGACAGCTAACTATGGCTACACCTTC CASSHRTANYGYTF
TRBJ1-2 TRBV20-1 - many TGCAGTGCTTCCATTCTCCGGGACGGTGTCTATGGCTACACCTTC CSASILRDGVYGYTF
TRBJ2-1 TRBV2 - - TGTGCCAGCAGGGCCTCACCCAATGAGCAGTTCTTC CASRASPNEQFF
TRBJ2-3 TRBV7-6 - many TGTGCCAGCAGCTCCGGCCGTGATACGCAGTATTTT CASSSGRDTQYF
TRBJ2-1 TRBV2 TRBD2 many TGTGCCAGCAGTCGGACTAGCGGGGGACCCGTCAATGAGCAGTTCTTC CASSRTSGGPVNEQFF
TRBJ1-1 TRBV28 - many TGTGCCAGCAGTTTAATTGTCCCCCCAGGGGCTGAAGCTTTCTTT CASSLIVPPGAEAFF
TRBJ1-5 TRBV28 - - TGTGCCAGCAGAAAGACGGCCAGCAATCAGCCCCAGCATTTT CASRKTASNQPQHF
TRBJ1-1 TRBV5-1 - - TGCGCCAGCAGCTTGGCTCAGGACACTGAAGCTTTCTTT CASSLAQDTEAFF
TRBJ2-7 TRBV28 - - TGTGCCAGCAGTGGTACGGGACTTTGGGCCGTGCAGTACTTC CASSGTGLWAVQYF
TRBJ1-5 TRBV5-1 - many TGCGCCAGCAGCTTGGTAGGGGCTGGCAATCAGCCCCAGCATTTT CASSLVGAGNQPQHF
TRBJ2-5 TRBV5-6 TRBD2 many TGTGCCAGCAGCTTTCCGGGACTAGCGGACCAAGAGACCCAGTACTTC CASSFPGLADQETQYF
TRBJ1-6 TRBV18 - many TGTGCCAGCTCACGGGACTCCCCGCGTTCACCCCTCCACTTT CASSRDSPRSPLHF